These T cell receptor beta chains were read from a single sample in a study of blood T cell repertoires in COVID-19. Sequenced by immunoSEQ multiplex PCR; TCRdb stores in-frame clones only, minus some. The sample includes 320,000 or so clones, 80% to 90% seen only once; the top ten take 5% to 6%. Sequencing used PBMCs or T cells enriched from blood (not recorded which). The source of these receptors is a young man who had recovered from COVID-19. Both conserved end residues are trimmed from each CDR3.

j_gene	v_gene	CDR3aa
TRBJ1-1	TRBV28	ASSLLRTEAF
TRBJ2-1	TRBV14	ASSHGLGRRLSYNEQF
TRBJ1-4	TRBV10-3	AISAGQGMANEKLF
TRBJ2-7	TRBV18	ASFQGTSYEQY
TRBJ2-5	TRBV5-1	ASSRPPRGAGGETQY
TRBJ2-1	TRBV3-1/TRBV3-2	ASGGLESYNEQF
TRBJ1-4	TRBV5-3	ARHPRPGLSTNEKLF
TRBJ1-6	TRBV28	ASSRDRISPLH
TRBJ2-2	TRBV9	ASSVESGLRNTGELF
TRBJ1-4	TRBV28	ASSLGLTSLKLF
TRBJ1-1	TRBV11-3	ASSSRRDTEAF
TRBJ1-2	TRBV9	ASSVELTNYGYT
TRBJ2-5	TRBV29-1	SVEDTGGQETQY
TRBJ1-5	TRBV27	ASRPGAGFLLGQPQH
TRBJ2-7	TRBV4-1	ASSQDHRGAYEQY
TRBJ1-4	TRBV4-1	ASSQGQVNEKLF
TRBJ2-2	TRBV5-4	ASSKTGGANTGELF
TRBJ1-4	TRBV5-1	ASSHQGGPRLNEKLF
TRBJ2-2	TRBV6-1	ASSELGTSVNSGELF